This T cell receptor beta chain stems from a study of cytomegalovirus exposure and HLA in healthy donors (dated 2017 in TCRdb). For the study in its entirety: According to an earlier analysis of 450 to 650 of the donors, about 179 million T cells yielded 117 million unique TCR beta sequences and around 300 Gb of sequence data. The number of donors typed differed by locus, with roughly 629-640 for A, B, C, DRB1 and DQB1, around 500 for DQA1, some 570 for DPA1, and 450 to 480 for DPB1. The genetic ancestry cluster associated with self-reported Caucasian donors included approximately 85% of the roughly 410 genotyped donors. Among over 350 genotyped donors of the cohort, an average of roughly 240,000 unique TCR beta nucleotide sequences were sequenced per donor, about a sixth of them non-productive. In the later analysis, no new phenotypic data were used to find candidate immune exposures; instead, reliance was placed on TCR beta sequences and their occurrence across donors. Using immunosequencing, the study profiled T cell repertoires from fewer than 850 subjects and related those repertoires to cytomegalovirus serostatus. In a later genetic analysis, genome-wide SNP genotypes for about three fifths of the roughly 670 donors were used, and that subset was treated as a discovery cohort. To study patterns of TCR occurrence, a later analysis re-analyzed previously published TCR beta repertoires from under 750 donors and added high-resolution HLA genotyping. A separate validation cohort of over a hundred different subjects was used in addition to the roughly 700-subject first cohort. Class I and class II HLA loci were covered by the typing at four-digit resolution. Every discovery cohort repertoire had been produced on one sequencing platform. An earlier analysis of about 600 of the donors used high-throughput TCR beta sequencing to judge whether each TCR beta V gene segment behaved as functional or pseudogenic. Around 330 gigabases of sequencing data and around 80 million unique TCR sequences made up an early release that covered approximately 700 HLA-typed donors. Donor age, sex, ethnicity and CMV serostatus were compiled together with the repertoire data. To predict cytomegalovirus infection status, the study brought together high-throughput TCR immunosequencing, statistical association of individual TCRs with disease status, and machine learning. The aim of the study was to test whether cataloging public T cell receptors could identify signatures of past pathogen exposure. Four or five DR-DQ haplotypes were handled as single units for association and clustering, since linkage in the cohort was strong. The study at large found these results: Assigning TCR associations to individual alleles was difficult when HLA alleles, especially DR and DQ, strongly co-occurred. Compared with equally common non-associated chains, HLA-associated TCR beta chains in a later analysis were more clonally expanded and had lower generation probabilities. A total of fewer than 200 TCR beta chains were listed by the study as associated with cytomegalovirus. V-gene and J-gene trimming of TCR beta chains was associated with a missense DCLRE1C variant in a later genetic analysis, and the association was replicated in an independent cohort. Roughly 17 rarely observed V segments, including chromosome 9 orphons, were excluded from the earlier analysis of just under 600 of the donors because counts were too low. The authors suggested that the approach could potentially be extended to other disease states and immunological phenotypes. Broadly in line with IMGT annotations, most TCR beta V segments showed up in productive rearrangements about 87% or about 30% of the time in an earlier analysis of 450 to 600 of the donors. A group of highly shared sequence variants was considered likely to be a technical artifact of the sequencing pipeline. Only TCR beta chains were sequenced in this cohort, and the absence of alpha or paired-chain data limited detectable features. Three of the identified cytomegalovirus-associated TCR beta chains were confirmed in vitro to be specific for cytomegalovirus antigens. CMV serostatus was the only immune exposure information available for the cohort. Most CMV-associated TCR beta chains appeared to be HLA-restricted in a later analysis, and the HLA associations seemed to be driven largely by CMV exposure. Because some donors lacked HLA typing at each locus, the association tests relied only on the typed subset. A later analysis reported that several top co-occurrence clusters appeared linked to parvovirus B19, influenza, CMV and Epstein-Barr virus. According to a later analysis, TCR association rates differed among HLA loci, with DRB1 alleles showing the most associated TCRs and HLA-C alleles showing the fewest. Linkage disequilibrium might explain the correlated functional status among segregating V segments, but an unknown experimental factor could not be ruled out. A further reported finding was that TCR beta sequences accurately predicted the HLA-A and HLA-B alleles for most subjects in the first cohort. The presence/absence analyses assumed that sequencing depth was roughly uniform across donors, and that assumption may not be true. A later analysis associated about 17,000 TCR beta sequences with specific HLA alleles at a false discovery rate of 0.05. The classifier was reported to diagnose cytomegalovirus status with high specificity and sensitivity in both the original and validation cohorts. In a later genetic analysis, fewer N-insertions in productive TCRs were reported among donors in an Asian-associated ancestry cluster than the approximately 630-donor mean. Most TCR sequences were observed very rarely across donors, whereas some public TCRs were present in many individuals.

The method behind the library was the immunoSEQ multiplex PCR assay. A mixture of 60 forward primers for TCR Vbeta segments and 13 reverse primers for TCR Jbeta segments was used in the multiplex PCR. The CDR3 region of rearranged TCR beta genes was amplified from genomic DNA by a multiplex PCR assay. Amplified TCR beta libraries were sequenced as 87-base-pair reads on the Illumina HiSeq System. The paper's processing steps were these. In a later analysis, tens of millions of unique TCR beta chains were counted across the approximately 640 repertoires, and roughly 11 million of these chains were shared by at least two donors. Raw reads were error-corrected and collapsed into unique sequences by a nearest-neighbor algorithm in which closely related sequences were merged to remove PCR and sequencing errors. V, D and J gene segments were assigned by aligning CDR3 sequences to IMGT reference sequences. For a sequence to be retained, a match of at least six nucleotides was required to both a V gene segment and a J gene segment. Rearrangements were classified as productive when the CDR3 lacked stop codons and remained in frame with V and J, and all other rearrangements were classified as non-productive. CDR3 was defined according to IMGT convention as the region running from the second conserved V-encoded cysteine to the conserved J-encoded phenylalanine. In an earlier analysis of around 570 of the donors, sequences lacking an unambiguous match to a single V gene segment were excluded. An earlier analysis of under 750 of the donors called V segments functional above 56.7% productive rearrangements and segregating when the between-donor standard deviation exceeded 5%. To diagnose cytomegalovirus status from the catalog of TCR beta chain sequences, a statistical classification framework was built. In a later analysis, V and J genes were assigned by comparing TCR nucleotide sequences against IMGT/GENE-DB human TR gene sequences. A later analysis assigned CDR3 sequences and most-parsimonious VDJ recombination scenarios with the TCRdist pipeline. In a later analysis, each TCR beta chain was defined by its CDR3 amino acid sequence together with its V-gene family, and reads without a unique V-gene family were excluded. A later analysis removed 500 to 650 highly shared, low-generation-probability nucleotide sequences to deal with suspected cross-contamination and a sequencing artifact. A later analysis calculated a clonal expansion index for each public chain from normalized within-repertoire ranks of inferred template counts. A later analysis computed generation probabilities with a VDJ recombination model fitted to out-of-frame rearrangements, and checked the results against IGoR. Hypergeometric tests were used in a later analysis to score TCR-TCR, TCR-HLA and TCR-CMV co-occurrence, with a repertoire-size bias correction applied to the TCR pairs. In a later analysis, false discovery rates were estimated by permuting HLA or CMV assignments 20 times. In a later analysis, co-occurring TCRs were grouped using DBSCAN, and TCRdist sequence similarity was added for clustering within HLA-allele-positive subsets. Repertoires with fewer than 30,000 or more than 120,000 public chains were left out of co-occurrence clustering, as were a few repertoires with anomalous nucleotide sharing. TCRdb limited this immuneACCESS table to in-frame rearrangements with V and J called. A share of clones is missing; checked studies link under half to unresolved V genes, and the rest is unexplained. The D gene and trimming were derived from the DNA, and the V and J assignments and clone size from that table. The sample table records 93,000 or so clones; 84% of these occur just once. Of the sample, about 5.6% is held by the ten largest clones.

Turning to this clone: No cognate antigen has been identified for it. No quality values exist for individual bases; no much larger clone is one base distant.

In total, approximately 690 healthy bone marrow donors made up the cohort. At the time of sampling, all cohort members were nominally healthy, though unrecorded immune exposures were likely present. The donor was CMV seropositive and belonged to the group of a few hundred seropositive cohort members. Every donor gave a peripheral blood sample, and the peripheral blood mononuclear cells from that sample were used for TCR beta sequencing. Genomic DNA was extracted from the blood cell samples with the Qiagen DNeasy Blood Extraction Kit. The sequence was collected from a woman aged 18-30 years in good health and CMV-seropositive. The sequenced material came from PBMCs.

The sequenced DNA is TGTGCCAGCAGCTTAGTAAAGGGGGGGTGGGACTGGAACTACGAGCAGTACTTC. This is translated as CASSLVKGGWDWNYEQYF. The sequence links TRBV7-2 to TRBJ2-7; perhaps TRBD2 is the D gene, with 7 bases matching. Reading from cysteine to phenylalanine, the CDR3 counts 18 amino acids. The only DNA kept is the CDR3, 54 bases in frame from the first base. Based on the germline V gene, the CDR1 and CDR2 sequences are SGHTA and FQGNSA. V lost 1 base and J lost 3 bases; the stretch between them is 22 bases long. Reference TRBV7-2 and TRBJ2-7 proteins supply the regions before and after the CDR3; the full variable domain is: GAGVSQSPSNKVTEKGKDVELRCDPISGHTALYWYRQSLGQGLEFLIYFQGNSAPDKSGLPSDRFSAERTGGSVSTLTIQRTQQEDSAVYLCASSLVKGGWDWNYEQYFGPGTRLTVT.